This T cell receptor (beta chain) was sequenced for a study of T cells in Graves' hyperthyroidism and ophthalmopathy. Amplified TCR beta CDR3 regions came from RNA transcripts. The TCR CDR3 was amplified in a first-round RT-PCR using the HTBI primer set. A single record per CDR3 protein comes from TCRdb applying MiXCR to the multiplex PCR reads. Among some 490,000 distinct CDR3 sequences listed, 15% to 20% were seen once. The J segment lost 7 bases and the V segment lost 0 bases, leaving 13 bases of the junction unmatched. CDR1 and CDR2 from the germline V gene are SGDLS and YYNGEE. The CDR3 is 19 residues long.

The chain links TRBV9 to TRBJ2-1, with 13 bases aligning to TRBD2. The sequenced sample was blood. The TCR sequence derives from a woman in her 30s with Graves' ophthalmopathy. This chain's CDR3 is CASSVAGTSGTPNWNEQFF. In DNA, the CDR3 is TGTGCCAGCAGCGTAGCCGGGACTAGCGGGACCCCCAACTGGAATGAGCAGTTCTTC.